Each of the 25 T cell receptor beta chains below was sequenced from the same sample in a study of cytomegalovirus exposure and HLA in healthy donors. Profiling relied on immunoSEQ multiplex PCR, and the TCRdb table lists in-frame clones only, not all of them. The repertoire has about 74,000 clones, about 95% of them found once; the top ten carry roughly 2%. The sample consisted of PBMCs. The receptors here all came from a woman younger than 35 in good health and CMV-seropositive.

The J gene is TRBJ2-5, the V gene TRBV5-6, with a possible D match to TRBD1 (6 bases). This CDR3 contains 15 residues. Germline CDR1 SGHDT, CDR2 YYEEEE. Trimming left V 0 bases short and J 5 bases short, with 14 bases between. CDR3 sequence reads: CASSLDPGVGETQYF. The CDR3 region has the DNA TGTGCCAGCAGCTTGGATCCAGGGGTGGGTGAGACCCAGTACTTC.

The chain combines TRBV7-9 with TRBJ1-2; no reliable D call. The V and J ends lost 5 bases and 6 bases respectively, with 13 bases between them. The germline CDR1 and CDR2 sequences are SEHNR and FQNEAQ (reference sequence). There are 13 residues in the CDR3. The CDR3 nucleotides are TGTGCCAGCAGCCCTTATCCCCCGGATGGCTACACCTTC. Amino acid sequence: CASSPYPPDGYTF.

In DNA form, the CDR3 reads TGTGCCAGCAGTGACGTTTTTAGCACAGATACGCAGTATTTT. It translates to CASSDVFSTDTQYF. This rearrangement joins TRBV2 to TRBJ2-3, with D hard to call. V lost 3 bases, J lost 0 bases, and 7 bases lay in between. Germline assignment: CDR1 SNHLY and CDR2 FYNNEI. This CDR3 comprises 14 residues.

A few counts support this clone. The chain recombines TRBV6-4 with TRBJ2-1, with a weak D call TRBD2 (6 bases). V was cut by 0 bases and J by 6 bases, with 15 bases left in between. In germline, CDR1 is MRHNA, CDR2 SNTAGT. The CDR3 sequence is 16 residues long. The chain's CDR3 is CASSDSHLAQSNEQFF. Here the CDR3 DNA reads TGTGCCAGCAGTGACTCCCATCTAGCGCAATCCAATGAGCAGTTCTTC.

This chain uses TRBV19 with TRBJ2-1, with 10 nucleotides matching TRBD2. CDR3 length equals 15 residues. Germline V CDR1 and CDR2: LNHDA, SQIVND (reference sequence). V shed 7 bases, J shed 9 bases, and the junction held 12 bases outside the gene matches. The CDR3 loop reads CASIERASGRGEQFF. The DNA for the CDR3 is TGTGCCAGTATCGAAAGGGCTAGCGGGAGAGGTGAGCAGTTCTTC.

To note about this clone: The junction departs from the called germline gene at one end, perhaps through a read error. CDR3 residues: CAGSRDTEIEQYF. The CDR3 nucleotides are TGTGCCGGCAGCCGGGACACCGAAATCGAGCAGTACTTC. The rearrangement links TRBV5-6 to TRBJ2-7, with D possibly TRBD1 on 6 matching bases. The CDR3 is 13 amino acids. From germline, CDR1 is SGHDT and CDR2 YYEEEE.

The chain couples TRBV4-2 to TRBJ2-4, with a weak D call TRBD1 (6 bases). This CDR3 has 14 amino acids. Germline-derived CDR1 and CDR2 are LGHNA and YNFKEQ. The germline V and J ends were trimmed by 1 base and 10 bases, with 14 bases remaining between them. DNA of the CDR3: TGTGCCAGCAGCCAAGTCGGGGACATCCAAATTCAGTACTTC. It encodes CASSQVGDIQIQYF.

The V gene is TRBV2, the J gene TRBJ1-2, with 9 bases identical to TRBD1. Germline assignment: CDR1 SNHLY and CDR2 FYNNEI. The J segment lost 2 bases and the V segment lost 6 bases, leaving 7 bases of the junction unmatched. This CDR3 has 15 residues. CDR3 coding DNA: TGTGCCAGCAGGCCCGACAGGGGGGAGAACTATGGCTACACCTTC. Its protein product is CASRPDRGENYGYTF.

CDR3: CASSRPGGTNEKLFF. The CDR3 DNA is TGTGCCAGCAGCCGGCCGGGGGGAACTAATGAAAAACTGTTTTTT. The rearrangement uses TRBV11-2 and TRBJ1-4, with TRBD1 as a possible D gene (5 bases). Trimming shortened V by 5 bases and J by 1 base, and 11 bases separated the two germline ends. Germline loops: CDR1 SGHAT, CDR2 FQNNGV. This CDR3 spans 15 amino acids.

This clone was counted once. The J gene is TRBJ1-2, the V gene TRBV21-1; the table's D gene call, TRBD1, was not cross checked with the DNA. TRBV21-1 is designated a pseudogene. The CDR3 contains 13 residues. CDR3 region: CASSLDRDYGYTF. The CDR3 DNA reads TGTGCCAGCAGCTTGGACAGGGACTATGGCTACACCTTC.

This chain uses TRBV29-1 with TRBJ1-3; the match to TRBD1 covers 8 bases. CDR1 and CDR2 (germline): SQVTM, ANQGSEA. V gave up 1 base and J gave up 2 bases; unmatched junction bases: 4. This CDR3 contains 15 residues. In DNA form, the CDR3 reads TGCAGCGTTGAAGTAGGCAGGGGGCCTGGAAACACCATATATTTT. This encodes CSVEVGRGPGNTIYF.

The chain couples TRBV10-3 to TRBJ1-2; unclear D gene. Germline CDR1 and CDR2: ENHRY and SYGVKD. The CDR3 sequence is 15 residues long. V lost 10 bases to trimming and J lost 2 bases, with 20 bases between them. CDR3 DNA: TGTGCCACACTAATCCTCGCTTTTGAGAACTATGGCTACACCTTC. Its protein is CATLILAFENYGYTF.

The chain uses TRBV30 and TRBJ1-1, with D perhaps TRBD1 (5 bases). V was cut by 2 bases and J by 3 bases, with 16 bases left in between. The CDR3 covers 15 residues. Germline loops: CDR1 GTSNPN, CDR2 SVGIG (reference sequence). The CDR3 coding sequence is TGTGCCTGGAGTTCCCCGGGACTAAGGTACACTGAAGCTTTCTTT. As protein: CAWSSPGLRYTEAFF.

This chain links TRBV4-3 with TRBJ1-4, with 9 bases identical to TRBD1. With 0 bases clipped from V and 3 bases from J, the junction kept 5 bases outside the gene matches. Per the germline V gene, CDR1 is LGHNA and CDR2 is YSLEER. The length of the CDR3 is 17 residues. The CDR3 DNA reads TGCGCCAGCAGCCAAGATCTAGGGGACAGGGCTAATGAAAAACTGTTTTTT. It codes for CASSQDLGDRANEKLFF.

The V gene is TRBV7-2, the J gene TRBJ2-5; 9 bases map to TRBD2. This CDR3 is built from 15 residues. Unmatched junction bases numbered 2, after V lost 1 base and J lost 2 bases. The germline V gene has CDR1 SGHTA and CDR2 FQGNSA. The CDR3 reads CASSLGLAAQETQYF. The CDR3 DNA sequence: TGTGCCAGCAGCTTAGGACTAGCGGCGCAAGAGACCCAGTACTTC. The whole variable domain, remainder taken from reference TRBV7-2 and TRBJ2-5, is GAGVSQSPSNKVTEKGKDVELRCDPISGHTALYWYRQSLGQGLEFLIYFQGNSAPDKSGLPSDRFSAERTGGSVSTLTIQRTQQEDSAVYLCASSLGLAAQETQYFGPGTRLLVL.

The rearrangement uses TRBV6-1 and TRBJ2-1; 14 bases are a match to TRBD2. The junction had 6 bases not matched to a gene; V was cut back by 3 bases and J by 2 bases. The CDR3 runs to 18 residues. Germline loops: CDR1 MNHNS, CDR2 SASEGT. The CDR3 spells CASSEPLTSGRAYNEQFF. CDR3 coding DNA: TGTGCCAGCAGTGAGCCCCTGACTAGCGGGAGGGCCTACAATGAGCAGTTCTTC.

The V call is TRBV7-2, the J call TRBJ2-5; 9 nucleotides match TRBD1. Germline trimming cut 5 bases from V and 4 bases from J; bases unmatched to any gene: 8. Germline V gene sequence: CDR1 SGHTA, CDR2 FQGNSA. The CDR3 spans 15 residues. CDR3 protein: CASSVNRGQGETQYF. CDR3 nucleotides: TGTGCCAGCAGCGTCAACAGGGGGCAGGGAGAGACCCAGTACTTC.

This clone is a singleton in its sample. This chain joins TRBV10-3 and TRBJ2-1, with 12 bases fitting TRBD1. Per germline, CDR1 ENHRY and CDR2 SYGVKD. V lost 8 bases to trimming and J lost 6 bases; unmatched junction nucleotides: 5. This CDR3 contains 14 residues. CDR3 coding DNA: TGTGCCATCCAGGGACAGGGGGCGCGCAATGAGCAGTTCTTC. Its translation is CAIQGQGARNEQFF.

The gene calls are TRBV27 and TRBJ1-1; maybe TRBD1 (5 bases). The V gene lost 4 bases and the J gene lost 1 base, with 10 bases spanning the gap. The germline V gene encodes CDR1 MNHEY and CDR2 SMNVEV (reference sequence). This CDR3 region has 14 residues. CDR3 bases: TGTGCCAGCAGTTCCTCGACAGCGAACACTGAAGCTTTCTTT. It is translated as CASSSSTANTEAFF.

V is TRBV5-4 and J is TRBJ1-1; 7 positions agree with TRBD1. V shed 2 bases, J shed 4 bases, and the junction held 11 bases outside the gene matches. The germline gives CDR1 SGHNT, CDR2 YYREEE (reference sequence). This CDR3 comprises 16 residues. The CDR3 protein is CASSLDNRGASTEAFF. Written as DNA, the CDR3 is TGTGCCAGCAGCTTAGATAACAGGGGCGCGTCCACTGAAGCTTTCTTT. Full variable domain (outside the CDR3, taken from reference TRBV5-4 and TRBJ1-1): ETGVTQSPTHLIKTRGQQVTLRCSSQSGHNTVSWYQQALGQGPQFIFQYYREEENGRGNFPPRFSGLQFPNYSSELNVNALELDDSALYLCASSLDNRGASTEAFFGQGTRLTVV.

The chain has TRBV19 and TRBJ2-7, with D possibly being TRBD1 (6 bases). The V end lost 1 base, the J end lost 4 bases, and 23 bases lay between the germline ends. Per germline, CDR1 LNHDA and CDR2 SQIVND (reference sequence). This CDR3 is 18 amino acids long. The CDR3 reads CASSIGRQGPSQLYEQYF. The CDR3 DNA sequence: TGTGCCAGTAGTATAGGTCGGCAGGGGCCTTCCCAATTATACGAGCAGTACTTC.

The genes are TRBV7-2 and TRBJ2-2; the match to TRBD2 covers 9 bases. Trimming removed 1 base from V and 3 bases from J; junction bases left unmatched: 9. This CDR3 is built from 18 residues. Germline V CDR1 and CDR2: SGHTA, FQGNSA. The CDR3 DNA is TGTGCCAGCAGCTTAGGGCCCGCGGGAGGGCCTCACACCGGGGAGCTGTTTTTT. Its translation is CASSLGPAGGPHTGELFF.

The chain is built from TRBV4-3 and TRBJ1-1, with D unresolved. CDR3 length: 15 amino acids. V dropped 1 base and J dropped 3 bases, with 12 bases sitting between them. Germline V gene data show CDR1 as LGHNA and CDR2 as YSLEER. The CDR3 loop reads CASSQVPWSDTEAFF. The DNA of the CDR3 is TGCGCCAGCAGCCAAGTACCATGGAGCGACACTGAAGCTTTCTTT.

This clone was recorded once. The J gene is TRBJ2-7, the V gene TRBV7-9, with D uncertain. The germline V and J ends were trimmed by 3 bases and 0 bases, with 6 bases remaining between them. The CDR3 runs 13 residues. Looked up from germline, CDR1 is SEHNR and CDR2 is FQNEAQ (reference sequence). Written as DNA, the CDR3 is TGTGCCAGCAGCTTCTCGAGCTCCTACGAGCAGTACTTC. It is translated as CASSFSSSYEQYF.

The chain combines TRBV28 with TRBJ1-1, with 8 bases fitting TRBD1. From germline, CDR1 is MDHEN and CDR2 SYDVKM. There are 14 residues in the CDR3. V lost 5 bases and J lost 1; bases outside the gene matches: 3. CDR3 in DNA: TGTGCCAGCAGTCCTGGACAGGGGAACACTGAAGCTTTCTTT. This codes for CASSPGQGNTEAFF.